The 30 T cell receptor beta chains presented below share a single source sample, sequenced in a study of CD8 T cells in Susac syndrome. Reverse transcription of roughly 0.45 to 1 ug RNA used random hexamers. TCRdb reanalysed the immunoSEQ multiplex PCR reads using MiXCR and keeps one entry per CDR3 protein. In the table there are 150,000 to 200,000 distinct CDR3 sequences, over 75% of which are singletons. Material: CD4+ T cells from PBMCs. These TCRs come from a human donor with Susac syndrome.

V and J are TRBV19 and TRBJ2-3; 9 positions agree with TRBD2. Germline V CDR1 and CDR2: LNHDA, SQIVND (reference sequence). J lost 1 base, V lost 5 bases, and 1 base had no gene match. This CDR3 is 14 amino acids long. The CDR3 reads CASSRTSGTDTQYF. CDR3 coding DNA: TGTGCCAGTAGTCGGACTAGCGGCACAGATACGCAGTATTTT.

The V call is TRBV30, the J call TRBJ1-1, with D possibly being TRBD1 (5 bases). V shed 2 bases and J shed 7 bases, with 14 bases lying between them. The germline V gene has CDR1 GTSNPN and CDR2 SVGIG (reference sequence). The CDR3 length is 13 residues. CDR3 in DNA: TGTGCCTGGAGTAACGGGGGGTTTGGTGAAGCTTTCTTT. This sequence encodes CAWSNGGFGEAFF.

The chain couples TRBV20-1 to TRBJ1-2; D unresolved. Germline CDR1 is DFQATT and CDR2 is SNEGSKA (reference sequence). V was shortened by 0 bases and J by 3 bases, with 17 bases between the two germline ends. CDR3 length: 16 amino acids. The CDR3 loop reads CSARDTLRAEDYGYTF. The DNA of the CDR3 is TGCAGTGCTAGAGACACCCTCCGTGCGGAAGACTATGGCTACACCTTC.

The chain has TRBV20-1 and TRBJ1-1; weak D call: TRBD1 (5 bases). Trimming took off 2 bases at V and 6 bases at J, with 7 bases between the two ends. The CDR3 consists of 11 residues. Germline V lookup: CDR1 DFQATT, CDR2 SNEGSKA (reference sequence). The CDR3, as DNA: TGCAGTGCTAGAAGGGGTTCTGAAGCTTTCTTT. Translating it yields CSARRGSEAFF.

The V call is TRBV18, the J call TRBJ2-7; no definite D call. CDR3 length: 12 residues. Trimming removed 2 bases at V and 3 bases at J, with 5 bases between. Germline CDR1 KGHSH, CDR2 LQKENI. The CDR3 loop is CASSPDNYEQYF. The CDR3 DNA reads TGTGCCAGCTCACCAGACAACTACGAGCAGTACTTC.

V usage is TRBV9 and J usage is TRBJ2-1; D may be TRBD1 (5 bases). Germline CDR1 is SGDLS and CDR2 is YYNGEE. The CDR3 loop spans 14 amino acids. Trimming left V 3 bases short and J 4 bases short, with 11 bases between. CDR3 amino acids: CASSATGPYNEQFF. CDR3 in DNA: TGTGCCAGCAGCGCTACAGGCCCTTACAATGAGCAGTTCTTC.

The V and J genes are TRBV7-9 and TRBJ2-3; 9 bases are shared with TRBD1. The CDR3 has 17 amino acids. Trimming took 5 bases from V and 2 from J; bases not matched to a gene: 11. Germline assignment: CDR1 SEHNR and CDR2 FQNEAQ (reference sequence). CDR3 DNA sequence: TGTGCCAGCAGCCCACAGGGGGCGCGGGGTCCCACAGATACGCAGTATTTT. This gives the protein CASSPQGARGPTDTQYF.

Here the CDR3 DNA reads TGTGCCACCAGCAGAGTCATAGGGATCTACGAGCAGTACTTC. Translation gives CATSRVIGIYEQYF. The chain uses TRBV15 and TRBJ2-7; D is undetermined. V was shortened by 1 base and J by 3 bases, with 10 bases between the two germline ends. The CDR3 runs 14 residues. Germline values: CDR1 LNHNV, CDR2 YYDKDF (reference sequence).

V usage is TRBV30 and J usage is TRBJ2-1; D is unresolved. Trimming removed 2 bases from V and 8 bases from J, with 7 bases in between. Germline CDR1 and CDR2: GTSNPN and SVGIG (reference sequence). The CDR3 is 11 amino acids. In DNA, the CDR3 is TGTGCCTGGAGTTATAACTATGAGCAGTTCTTC. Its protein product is CAWSYNYEQFF.

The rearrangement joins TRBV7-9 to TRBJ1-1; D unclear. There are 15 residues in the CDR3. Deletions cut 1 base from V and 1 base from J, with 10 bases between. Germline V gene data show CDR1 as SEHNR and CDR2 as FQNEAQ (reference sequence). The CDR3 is CASSLDLAQNTEAFF. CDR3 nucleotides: TGTGCCAGCAGCTTAGATTTGGCCCAGAACACTGAAGCTTTCTTT.

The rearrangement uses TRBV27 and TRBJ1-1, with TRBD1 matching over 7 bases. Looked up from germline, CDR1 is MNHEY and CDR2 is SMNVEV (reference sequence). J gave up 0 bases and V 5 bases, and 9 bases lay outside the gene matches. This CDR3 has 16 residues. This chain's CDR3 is CASSTHGDSMNTEAFF. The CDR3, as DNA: TGTGCCAGCAGTACGCATGGGGACAGCATGAACACTGAAGCTTTCTTT.

The CDR3 region has the DNA TGTGCCAGCAGCCAAGTAAGTCAGCAGGGACAGTACTTC. This gives the protein CASSQVSQQGQYF. The chain uses TRBV3-1 and TRBJ2-7; possible D gene TRBD1, 5 bases. Trimming removed 1 base from V and 10 bases from J, with 14 bases in between. Germline V CDR1 and CDR2: LGHDT, YNNKEL (reference sequence). The CDR3 runs to 13 residues.

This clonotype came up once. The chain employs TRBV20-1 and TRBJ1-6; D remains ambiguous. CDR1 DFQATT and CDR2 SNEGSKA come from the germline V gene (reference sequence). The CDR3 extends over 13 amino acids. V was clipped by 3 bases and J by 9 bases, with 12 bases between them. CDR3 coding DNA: TGCAGTGCTAGTATTGGTCCGGGTTCACCCCTCCACTTT. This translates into CSASIGPGSPLHF.

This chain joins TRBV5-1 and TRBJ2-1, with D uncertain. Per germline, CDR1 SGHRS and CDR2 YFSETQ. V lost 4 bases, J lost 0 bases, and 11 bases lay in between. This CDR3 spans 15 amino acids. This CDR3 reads CASSQTPSSYNEQFF. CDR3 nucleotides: TGCGCCAGCAGCCAGACACCGAGCTCCTACAATGAGCAGTTCTTC.

The CDR3 sequence is CASSPQGKKTGELFF. CDR3 bases: TGTGCCAGCAGCCCCCAGGGAAAGAAAACCGGGGAGCTGTTTTTT. The chain couples TRBV11-2 to TRBJ2-2; D might be TRBD1 (5 bases). The CDR3 is made up of 15 amino acids. V was trimmed by 5 bases and J by 5 bases, leaving 15 bases between them. CDR1 is SGHAT and CDR2 is FQNNGV in the germline V gene.

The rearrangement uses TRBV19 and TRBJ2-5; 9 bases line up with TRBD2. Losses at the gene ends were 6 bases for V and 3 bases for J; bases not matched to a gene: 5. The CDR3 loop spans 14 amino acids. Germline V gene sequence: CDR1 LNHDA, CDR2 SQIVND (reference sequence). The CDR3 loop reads CASRASGNKETQYF. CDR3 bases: TGTGCCAGTAGAGCTAGCGGGAACAAAGAGACCCAGTACTTC.

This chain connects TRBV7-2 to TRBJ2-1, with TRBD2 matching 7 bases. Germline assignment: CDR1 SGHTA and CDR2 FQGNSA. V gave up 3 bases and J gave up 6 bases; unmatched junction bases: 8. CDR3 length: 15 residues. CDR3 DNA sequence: TGTGCCAGCAGCTTGCTCACCGGGACTACCAATGAGCAGTTCTTC. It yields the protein CASSLLTGTTNEQFF. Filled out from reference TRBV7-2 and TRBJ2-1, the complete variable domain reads GAGVSQSPSNKVTEKGKDVELRCDPISGHTALYWYRQSLGQGLEFLIYFQGNSAPDKSGLPSDRFSAERTGGSVSTLTIQRTQQEDSAVYLCASSLLTGTTNEQFFGPGTRLTVL.

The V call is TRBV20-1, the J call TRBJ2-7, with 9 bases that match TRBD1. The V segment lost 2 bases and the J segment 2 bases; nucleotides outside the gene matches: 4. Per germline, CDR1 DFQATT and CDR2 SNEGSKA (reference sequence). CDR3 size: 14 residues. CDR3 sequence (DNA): TGCAGTGCTAGACCGGGACAGGGAGCCTACGAGCAGTACTTC. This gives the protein CSARPGQGAYEQYF.

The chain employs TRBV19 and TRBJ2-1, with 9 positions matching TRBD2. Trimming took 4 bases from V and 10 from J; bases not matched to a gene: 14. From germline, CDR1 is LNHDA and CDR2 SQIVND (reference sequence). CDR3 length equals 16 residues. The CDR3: CASSTSLWAGGQEQFF. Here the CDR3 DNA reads TGTGCCAGTAGTACTTCACTTTGGGCGGGAGGGCAGGAGCAGTTCTTC.

The CDR3 is CASRLDSLNGYTF. CDR3 DNA sequence: TGTGCCAGCAGGCTGGACAGTTTGAATGGCTACACCTTC. The rearrangement links TRBV6-6 to TRBJ1-2, with a weak D call TRBD1 (6 bases). The CDR3 totals 13 residues. The ends were cut back, 6 bases at V and 6 bases at J, with 14 bases in the middle. Germline V gene data show CDR1 as MNHNY and CDR2 as SVGAGI (reference sequence).

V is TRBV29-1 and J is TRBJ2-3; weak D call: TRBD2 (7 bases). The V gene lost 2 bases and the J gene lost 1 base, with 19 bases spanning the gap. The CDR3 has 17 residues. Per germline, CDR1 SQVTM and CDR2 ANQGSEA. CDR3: CSVERLGGGPGTDTQYF. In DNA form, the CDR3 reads TGCAGCGTTGAACGTTTAGGGGGGGGGCCGGGCACAGATACGCAGTATTTT.

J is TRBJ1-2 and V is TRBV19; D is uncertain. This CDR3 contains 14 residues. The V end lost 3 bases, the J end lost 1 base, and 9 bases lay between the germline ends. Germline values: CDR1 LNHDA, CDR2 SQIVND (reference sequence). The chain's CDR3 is CASSIERLNYGYTF. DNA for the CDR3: TGTGCCAGTAGTATCGAGAGGCTTAACTATGGCTACACCTTC.

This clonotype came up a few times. CDR3 amino acids: CASSPSGGTYEQYF. The CDR3 coding sequence is TGTGCCAGTAGTCCAAGCGGGGGCACCTACGAGCAGTACTTC. This chain links TRBV19 with TRBJ2-7; TRBD2 matches at 8 bases. CDR3 size: 14 residues. V dropped 5 bases and J dropped 2; count of bases not matched to a gene: 5. Germline assignment: CDR1 LNHDA and CDR2 SQIVND (reference sequence). The full variable domain, completed using reference TRBV19 and TRBJ2-7, is DGGITQSPKYLFRKEGQNVTLSCEQNLNHDAMYWYRQDPGQGLRLIYYSQIVNDFQKGDIAEGYSVSREKKESFPLTVTSAQKNPTAFYLCASSPSGGTYEQYFGPGTRLTVT.

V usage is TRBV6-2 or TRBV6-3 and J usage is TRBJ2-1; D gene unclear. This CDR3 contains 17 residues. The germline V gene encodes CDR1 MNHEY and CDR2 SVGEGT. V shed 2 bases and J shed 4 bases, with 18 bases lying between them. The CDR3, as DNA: TGTGCCAGCAGTTACCCTACCGTGTGGGGATCATACAATGAGCAGTTCTTC. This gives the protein CASSYPTVWGSYNEQFF.

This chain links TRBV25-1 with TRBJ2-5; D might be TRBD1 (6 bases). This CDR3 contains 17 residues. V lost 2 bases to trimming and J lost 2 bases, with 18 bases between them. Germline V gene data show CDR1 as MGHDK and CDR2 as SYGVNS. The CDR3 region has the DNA TGTGCCAGCAGTGAAAGGGGGAGAGGTTACCTTCAAGAGACCCAGTACTTC. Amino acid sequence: CASSERGRGYLQETQYF.

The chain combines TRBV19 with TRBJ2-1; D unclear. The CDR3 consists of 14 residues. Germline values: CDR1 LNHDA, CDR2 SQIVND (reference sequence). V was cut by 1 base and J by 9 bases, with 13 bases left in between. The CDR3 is CASSIGPALSEQFF. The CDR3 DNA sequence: TGTGCCAGTAGTATAGGGCCAGCGTTGAGTGAGCAGTTCTTC.

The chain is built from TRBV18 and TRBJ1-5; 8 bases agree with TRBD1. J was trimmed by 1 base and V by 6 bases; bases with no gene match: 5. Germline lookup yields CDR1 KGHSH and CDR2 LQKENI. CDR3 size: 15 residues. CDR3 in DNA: TGTGCCAGCTCGATCGGACAGGGAAGCAATCAGCCCCAGCATTTT. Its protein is CASSIGQGSNQPQHF.

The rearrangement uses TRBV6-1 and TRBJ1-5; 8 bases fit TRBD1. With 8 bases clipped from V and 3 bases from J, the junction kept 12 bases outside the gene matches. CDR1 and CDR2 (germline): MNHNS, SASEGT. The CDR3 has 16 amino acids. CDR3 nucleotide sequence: TGTGCCAGCTCAACCCTTAGGGACAGGCCCAATCAGCCCCAGCATTTT. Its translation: CASSTLRDRPNQPQHF.

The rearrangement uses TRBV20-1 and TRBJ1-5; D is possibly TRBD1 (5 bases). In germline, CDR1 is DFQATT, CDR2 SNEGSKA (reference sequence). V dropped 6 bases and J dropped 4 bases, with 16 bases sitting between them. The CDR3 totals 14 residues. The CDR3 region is CSAKGVGLNQPQHF. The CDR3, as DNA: TGCAGTGCAAAAGGGGTGGGCCTTAATCAGCCCCAGCATTTT.

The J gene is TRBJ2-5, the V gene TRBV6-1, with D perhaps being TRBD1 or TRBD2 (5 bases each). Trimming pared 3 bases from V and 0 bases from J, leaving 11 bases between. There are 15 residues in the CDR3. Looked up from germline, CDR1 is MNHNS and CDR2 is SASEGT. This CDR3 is CASSEVWGNQETQYF. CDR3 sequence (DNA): TGTGCCAGCAGTGAGGTCTGGGGGAACCAAGAGACCCAGTACTTC.